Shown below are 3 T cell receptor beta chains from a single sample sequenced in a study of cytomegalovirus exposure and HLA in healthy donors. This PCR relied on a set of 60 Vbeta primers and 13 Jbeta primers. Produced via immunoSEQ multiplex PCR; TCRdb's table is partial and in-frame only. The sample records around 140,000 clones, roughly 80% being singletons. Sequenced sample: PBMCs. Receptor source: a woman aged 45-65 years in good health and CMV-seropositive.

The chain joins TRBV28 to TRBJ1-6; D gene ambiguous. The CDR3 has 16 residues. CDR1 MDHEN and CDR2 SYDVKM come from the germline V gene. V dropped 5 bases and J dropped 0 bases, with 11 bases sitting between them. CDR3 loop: CASSPSGSSYNSPLHF. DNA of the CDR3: TGTGCCAGCAGTCCCTCGGGGAGCTCCTATAATTCACCCCTCCACTTT.

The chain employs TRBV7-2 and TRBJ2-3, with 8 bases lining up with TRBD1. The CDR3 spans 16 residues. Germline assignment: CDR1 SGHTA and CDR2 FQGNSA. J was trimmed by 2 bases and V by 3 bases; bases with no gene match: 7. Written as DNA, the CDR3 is TGTGCCAGCAGCTTCGCCGGGACAGGTAACACAGATACGCAGTATTTT. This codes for CASSFAGTGNTDTQYF. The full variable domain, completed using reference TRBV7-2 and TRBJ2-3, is GAGVSQSPSNKVTEKGKDVELRCDPISGHTALYWYRQSLGQGLEFLIYFQGNSAPDKSGLPSDRFSAERTGGSVSTLTIQRTQQEDSAVYLCASSFAGTGNTDTQYFGPGTRLTVL.

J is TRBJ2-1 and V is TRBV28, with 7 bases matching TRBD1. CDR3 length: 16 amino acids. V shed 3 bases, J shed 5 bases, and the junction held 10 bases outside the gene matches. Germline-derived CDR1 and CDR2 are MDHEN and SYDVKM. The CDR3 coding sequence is TGTGCCAGCAGTTTGAGGACAGGCGGCCTTAACAATGAGCAGTTCTTC. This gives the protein CASSLRTGGLNNEQFF.